Below are 30 T cell receptor beta chains sequenced from a single sample in a study of long-term antiretroviral therapy in people with HIV. The authors ran the immunoSEQ assay, v3.0, at survey level. This table comes from immunoSEQ multiplex PCR, and its TCRdb copy is limited to in-frame clones, with some not included. The sample consists of 17,000 or so clones, approximately 78% of them appearing once. Sample: unsorted PBMCs, taken 0.3 years after starting antiretroviral therapy. The receptors were gathered from a man between 18 and 29 years old with HIV.

The chain links TRBV7-9 to TRBJ2-7; 7 bases are a match to TRBD1. CDR1 is SEHNR, CDR2 FQNEAQ, per germline (reference sequence). The CDR3 sequence is 16 residues long. V was clipped by 4 bases and J by 4 bases; unmatched bases: 13. Here the CDR3 reads CASSSGEGQQRYEQYF. CDR3 coding DNA: TGTGCCAGCAGCTCCGGAGAGGGACAGCAAAGATACGAGCAGTACTTC. Full variable domain (rest looked up from reference TRBV7-9 and TRBJ2-7): DTGVSQNPRHKITKRGQNVTFRCDPISEHNRLYWYRQTLGQGPEFLTYFQNEAQLEKSRLLSDRFSAERPKGSFSTLEIQRTEQGDSAMYLCASSSGEGQQRYEQYFGPGTRLTVT.

J is TRBJ2-3 and V is TRBV5-1; D remains ambiguous. This CDR3 is 13 amino acids long. V shed 4 bases and J shed 5 bases, with 11 bases lying between them. The germline V gene has CDR1 SGHRS and CDR2 YFSETQ. The CDR3, as DNA: TGCGCCAGCAGCACCCGAGCGCGAGATACGCAGTATTTT. The encoded protein is CASSTRARDTQYF.

The chain carries TRBV7-9 and TRBJ1-1; D gene ambiguous. In germline, CDR1 is SEHNR, CDR2 FQNEAQ (reference sequence). V lost 5 bases and J 0 bases, leaving 7 bases between the germline ends. This CDR3 contains 13 residues. The CDR3 DNA sequence: TGTGCCAGCAGCCCCGACCTGAACACTGAAGCTTTCTTT. Amino acid sequence: CASSPDLNTEAFF.

CDR3 bases: TGTGCCAGCAGCTCCCAGGGGAATAGGGGAAAACTGTTTTTT. Translating gives CASSSQGNRGKLFF. The chain recombines TRBV11-2 with TRBJ1-4; TRBD1 is a possible D gene (6 bases). This CDR3 region has 14 residues. Germline V gives CDR1 SGHAT, CDR2 FQNNGV. V lost 4 bases, J lost 10 bases, and 16 bases lay in between.

J is TRBJ1-2 and V is TRBV7-9, with D possibly being TRBD1 (5 bases). The germline gives CDR1 SEHNR, CDR2 FQNEAQ (reference sequence). V lost 2 bases and J 8 bases, leaving 18 bases between the germline ends. The CDR3 totals 15 residues. CDR3 sequence (DNA): TGTGCCAGCAGCTTAATTTCTGGGGGATTAGAGGGCTACACCTTC. This sequence encodes CASSLISGGLEGYTF.

The chain has TRBV4-1 and TRBJ1-4; maybe TRBD1 (5 bases). The CDR3 is made up of 13 amino acids. V lost 1 base to trimming and J lost 8 bases, with 8 bases between them. Germline V gives CDR1 MGHRA, CDR2 YSYEKL. The CDR3, as DNA: TGCGCCAGCAGCCAAGCAGGGTTCGAAAAACTGTTTTTT. Translation gives CASSQAGFEKLFF.

The chain links TRBV7-8 to TRBJ1-2; 7 bases align to TRBD1. V gave up 1 base and J gave up 3 bases; unmatched junction bases: 8. Germline V gene sequence: CDR1 SGHVS, CDR2 FQNEAQ. This CDR3 spans 16 amino acids. The CDR3 nucleotides are TGTGCCAGCAGCTTAGACCGACAGGGTTTATACTATGGCTACACCTTC. Its protein is CASSLDRQGLYYGYTF.

The gene calls are TRBV7-9 and TRBJ1-5, with no clear D. The V gene lost 1 base and the J gene lost 7 bases, with 11 bases spanning the gap. This CDR3 region has 14 residues. CDR1 SEHNR and CDR2 FQNEAQ come from the germline V gene (reference sequence). The CDR3, as DNA: TGTGCCAGCAGCTTAGGGGGTCTGGGGCAGCCCCAGCATTTT. Amino acid sequence: CASSLGGLGQPQHF.

This chain uses TRBV12-5 with TRBJ2-3, with TRBD2 identical over 8 bases. The CDR3 consists of 16 residues. Germline CDR1 LGHNT, CDR2 FRNRAP. V shed 8 bases, J shed 1 base, and the junction held 11 bases outside the gene matches. The CDR3 nucleotides read TGTGCTAGTACTAGCGGAGACCGAGGGGGCACAGATACGCAGTATTTT. Its protein is CASTSGDRGGTDTQYF.

This clone was picked up a small number of times. The genes are TRBV7-3 and TRBJ2-3, with 7 bases that match TRBD2. The CDR3 consists of 14 residues. Trimming took 5 bases from V and 7 from J; bases not matched to a gene: 9. Looked up from germline, CDR1 is SGHTA and CDR2 is FQGTGA. The CDR3 loop is CASSRSGTTNTQYF. CDR3 in DNA: TGTGCCAGCAGCCGGTCCGGGACTACAAATACGCAGTATTTT. Variable domain in full (rest from reference TRBV7-3 and TRBJ2-3): GAGVSQTPSNKVTEKGKYVELRCDPISGHTALYWYRQSLGQGPEFLIYFQGTGAADDSGLPNDRFFAVRPEGSVSTLKIQRTERGDSAVYLCASSRSGTTNTQYFGPGTRLTVL.

The chain couples TRBV6-5 to TRBJ2-7; no firm D call. The germline V gene encodes CDR1 MNHEY and CDR2 SVGAGI. The CDR3 totals 14 residues. V gave up 1 base and J gave up 3 bases, with 10 bases separating them. Here the CDR3 DNA reads TGTGCCAGCAGTTACTTGGATAGCCTCTACGAGCAGTACTTC. Translation gives CASSYLDSLYEQYF.

J is TRBJ2-7 and V is TRBV28; maybe TRBD1 (5 bases). Trimming took off 6 bases at V and 4 bases at J, with 7 bases between the two ends. CDR1 is MDHEN, CDR2 SYDVKM, per germline. The CDR3 length is 11 residues. CDR3 sequence: CASRGQYEQYF. The CDR3 DNA sequence: TGTGCCAGCAGGGGGCAGTACGAGCAGTACTTC.

The sample holds a few counts of this clone. V gene TRBV7-7 combines with J gene TRBJ1-2; possible D gene TRBD1, 5 bases. The CDR3 totals 11 residues. Trimming removed 11 bases at V and 4 bases at J, with 11 bases between. Germline V CDR1 and CDR2: SSHAT, FNYEAQ (reference sequence). The CDR3 spells CAVRDGYGYTF. CDR3 bases: TGTGCCGTCCGGGACGGCTATGGCTACACCTTC.

J is TRBJ2-7 and V is TRBV6-1; 9 bases match TRBD2. V was clipped by 4 bases and J by 3 bases; unmatched bases: 4. The CDR3 is made up of 14 amino acids. Germline lookup yields CDR1 MNHNS and CDR2 SASEGT. CDR3 in amino acids: CASSVAGAVYEQYF. In DNA form, the CDR3 reads TGTGCCAGCAGTGTAGCGGGGGCCGTCTACGAGCAGTACTTC.

The chain uses TRBV28 and TRBJ1-5, with no clear D. Trimming stripped 10 bases from V and 0 bases from J, with 16 bases between. The V gene's germline CDR1 is MDHEN and CDR2 SYDVKM. This CDR3 comprises 15 residues. Written as DNA, the CDR3 is TGTGCCACCCGAGCGCGCCGCGGTAGCAATCAGCCCCAGCATTTT. It is translated as CATRARRGSNQPQHF. Full variable domain (outside the CDR3, taken from reference TRBV28 and TRBJ1-5): DVKVTQSSRYLVKRTGEKVFLECVQDMDHENMFWYRQDPGLGLRLIYFSYDVKMKEKGDIPEGYSVSREKKERFSLILESASTNQTSMYLCATRARRGSNQPQHFGDGTRLSIL.

The rearrangement links TRBV28 to TRBJ2-1, with 11 positions matching TRBD2. The CDR3 length is 14 residues. The V and J ends lost 6 bases and 9 bases, in that order; junction bases with no gene match: 7. The V gene's germline CDR1 is MDHEN and CDR2 SYDVKM. CDR3 nucleotides: TGTGCCAGCAGAATAGCGGGGGGGCATTTTGAGCAGTTCTTC. Translating gives CASRIAGGHFEQFF.

This rearrangement joins TRBV10-2 to TRBJ2-7; TRBD1 is a possible D gene (6 bases). The V and J ends lost 2 bases and 9 bases respectively, with 29 bases between them. The CDR3 has 18 residues. CDR1 and CDR2 from the germline V gene are WSHSY and SAAADI. Here the CDR3 reads CASSEAGPLKTGILGQYF. The CDR3 DNA reads TGCGCCAGCAGTGAGGCAGGGCCGTTGAAGACAGGTATTCTCGGGCAGTACTTC.

This clone has a handful of counts. The chain recombines TRBV5-1 with TRBJ1-2; D gene ambiguous. This CDR3 contains 15 residues. CDR1 is SGHRS and CDR2 is YFSETQ in the germline V gene. Trimming removed 0 bases at V and 0 bases at J, with 9 bases between. CDR3: CASSLEPRPNYGYTF. CDR3 DNA sequence: TGCGCCAGCAGCTTGGAACCTAGGCCTAACTATGGCTACACCTTC. The full variable domain, in which reference TRBV5-1 and TRBJ1-2 provide the parts outside the CDR3, is KAGVTQTPRYLIKTRGQQVTLSCSPISGHRSVSWYQQTPGQGLQFLFEYFSETQRNKGNFPGRFSGRQFSNSRSEMNVSTLELGDSALYLCASSLEPRPNYGYTFGSGTRLTVV.

This rearrangement joins TRBV2 to TRBJ2-1; D unclear. The V gene lost 8 bases and the J gene lost 2 bases, with 10 bases spanning the gap. CDR1 and CDR2 from the germline V gene are SNHLY and FYNNEI. This CDR3 is 13 amino acids long. The CDR3 sequence: CASEPRPYNEQFF. The CDR3 nucleotides are TGTGCCAGCGAGCCCCGACCCTACAATGAGCAGTTCTTC.

This clone was seen a single time. V usage is TRBV7-2 and J usage is TRBJ2-7; 9 nucleotides line up with TRBD1. The CDR3 sequence is 15 residues long. V shed 1 base and J 1 base; nucleotides not matched to a gene: 2. Germline loops: CDR1 SGHTA, CDR2 FQGNSA. The CDR3 bases are TGTGCCAGCAGCTTAGTAGGGACAGGGTCCTACGAGCAGTACGTC. This encodes CASSLVGTGSYEQYV.

This clone was seen a few times. The genes are TRBV30 and TRBJ1-4; the D is unclear. The germline CDR1 and CDR2 sequences are GTSNPN and SVGIG (reference sequence). Trimming shortened V by 1 base and J by 8 bases, and 23 bases separated the two germline ends. This CDR3 is built from 17 residues. CDR3 loop: CAWSGLEARRKGEKLFF. The CDR3 region has the DNA TGTGCCTGGAGTGGGCTTGAGGCACGGCGAAAAGGAGAAAAACTGTTTTTT.

The chain joins TRBV11-2 to TRBJ2-1; tentatively, D is TRBD2 (6 bases). V gave up 1 base and J gave up 5 bases, with 15 bases separating them. The CDR3 consists of 16 residues. CDR1 and CDR2 from the germline V gene are SGHAT and FQNNGV. CDR3 loop: CASSLVLRAGHNEQFF. CDR3 sequence (DNA): TGTGCCAGCAGCTTAGTTCTCAGGGCGGGACACAATGAGCAGTTCTTC. The whole variable domain, remainder taken from reference TRBV11-2 and TRBJ2-1, is EAGVAQSPRYKIIEKRQSVAFWCNPISGHATLYWYQQILGQGPKLLIQFQNNGVVDDSQLPKDRFSAERLKGVDSTLKIQPAKLEDSAVYLCASSLVLRAGHNEQFFGPGTRLTVL.

This chain uses TRBV6-1 with TRBJ1-5; 9 nucleotides line up with TRBD1. Germline V CDR1 and CDR2: MNHNS, SASEGT. The CDR3 covers 15 residues. Unmatched junction bases numbered 2, after V lost 5 bases and J lost 0 bases. The CDR3 here is CASSRTGDSNQPQHF. CDR3 bases: TGTGCCAGCAGTAGGACAGGGGATAGCAATCAGCCCCAGCATTTT.

CDR3 sequence reads: CASSLAVVDTQYF. The DNA of the CDR3 is TGCGCCAGCAGCTTGGCCGTGGTAGATACGCAGTATTTT. V and J are TRBV5-1 and TRBJ2-3, with D unclear. The CDR3 runs to 13 residues. V was cut by 0 bases and J by 5 bases, with 7 bases left in between. Germline V gene sequence: CDR1 SGHRS, CDR2 YFSETQ.

CDR3 residues: CASSRHAGDSTGELFF. Here the CDR3 DNA reads TGTGCCAGCAGCCGACATGCGGGAGATAGCACCGGGGAGCTGTTTTTT. The chain is built from TRBV13 and TRBJ2-2; 7 bases map to TRBD2. CDR1 is PRHDT and CDR2 is FYEKMQ in the germline V gene (reference sequence). V lost 5 bases, J lost 4 bases, and 10 bases stayed unmatched. The length of the CDR3 is 16 residues.

The V gene is TRBV18, the J gene TRBJ2-2; the D gene is possibly TRBD1 (5 bases). V was trimmed by 0 bases and J by 7 bases, leaving 15 bases between them. This CDR3 contains 16 residues. The germline V gene has CDR1 KGHSH and CDR2 LQKENI. The CDR3 nucleotides read TGTGCCAGCTCACCACCGAGCAGGGCGGACCGCGGGGAGCTGTTTTTT. This gives the protein CASSPPSRADRGELFF.

The J gene is TRBJ1-2, the V gene TRBV6-5; D gene unclear. Looked up from germline, CDR1 is MNHEY and CDR2 is SVGAGI. CDR3 length: 16 residues. V dropped 0 bases and J dropped 8 bases, with 19 bases sitting between them. The CDR3 DNA reads as TGTGCCAGCAGTTACTCGATTCGAGTAGGGAGCGGGGGCTACACCTTC. Translating it yields CASSYSIRVGSGGYTF.

This clone occurred a few times. The chain is built from TRBV6-1 and TRBJ2-1; TRBD2 agrees at 9 bases. This CDR3 contains 13 residues. With V trimmed by 7 bases and J by 10 bases, 8 bases remained unmatched. CDR1 MNHNS and CDR2 SASEGT come from the germline V gene. The CDR3 reads CASTRTSAEEQFF. CDR3 sequence (DNA): TGTGCCAGCACCAGGACTAGCGCGGAGGAGCAGTTCTTC.

The chain recombines TRBV5-1 with TRBJ2-5; TRBD1 agrees at 7 bases. This CDR3 region has 13 residues. Germline V lookup: CDR1 SGHRS, CDR2 YFSETQ. Trimming cost V 4 bases and J 4 bases; bases outside gene matches: 4. CDR3 region: CASSGDSRETQYF. The DNA for the CDR3 is TGCGCCAGCAGCGGGGACAGTAGAGAGACCCAGTACTTC.

The V gene is TRBV10-3, the J gene TRBJ1-3, with D unclear. V was clipped by 3 bases and J by 0 bases, with 9 bases between them. The CDR3 runs to 15 residues. Germline V lookup: CDR1 ENHRY, CDR2 SYGVKD. As DNA, the CDR3 is TGTGCCATCAGTGAACAGCACAACTCTGGAAACACCATATATTTT. Translating gives CAISEQHNSGNTIYF.